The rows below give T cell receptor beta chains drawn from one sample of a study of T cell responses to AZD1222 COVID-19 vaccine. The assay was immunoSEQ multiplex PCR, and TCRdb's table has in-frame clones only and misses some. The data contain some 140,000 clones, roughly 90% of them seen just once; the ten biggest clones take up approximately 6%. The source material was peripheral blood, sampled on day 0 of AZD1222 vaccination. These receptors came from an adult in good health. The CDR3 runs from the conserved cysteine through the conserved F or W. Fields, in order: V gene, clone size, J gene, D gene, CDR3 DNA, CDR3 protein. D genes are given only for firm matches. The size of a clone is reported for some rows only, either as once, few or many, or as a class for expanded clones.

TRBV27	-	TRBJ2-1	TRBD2	TGTGCCAGCAGCCCCGGGACTAGCGGGAACAATGAGCAGTTCTTC	CASSPGTSGNNEQFF
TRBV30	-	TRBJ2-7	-	TGTGCCTGGAGTGTGATGTCAGACTACGAGCAGTACTTC	CAWSVMSDYEQYF
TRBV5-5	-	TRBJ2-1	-	TGTGCCAGCAGCTTGACTCCCGGTTACAATGAGCAGTTCTTC	CASSLTPGYNEQFF
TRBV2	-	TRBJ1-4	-	TGTGCCAGCAGTTCTACAGGGATTCCTAATGAAAAACTGTTTTTT	CASSSTGIPNEKLFF
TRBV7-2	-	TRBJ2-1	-	TGTGCCAGCAGCTTACAGGCTAATCTAGTACTTGAGCAGTTCTTC	CASSLQANLVLEQFF
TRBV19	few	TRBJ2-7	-	TGTGCCAGTAGTATAGACGGAGGAAAATACGAGCAGTACTTC	CASSIDGGKYEQYF
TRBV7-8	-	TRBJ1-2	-	TGTGCCAGCAGCCCCGCGAGTAAGGCCTACTATGGCTACACCTTC	CASSPASKAYYGYTF
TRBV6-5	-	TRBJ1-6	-	TGTGCCAGCACCGGAGGGAACACCTATAATTCACCCCTCCACTTT	CASTGGNTYNSPLHF
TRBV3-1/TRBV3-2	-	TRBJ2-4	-	TGTGCCACACAGGGTTTAGCCAAAAACATTCAGTACTTC	CATQGLAKNIQYF
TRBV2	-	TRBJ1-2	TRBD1	TGTGCCAGCAGTGAAGTACCAGGGGGCCTCGACGGCTACACCTTC	CASSEVPGGLDGYTF
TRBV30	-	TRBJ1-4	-	TGTGCCTGGAGTGTAGTCAGGGGTGAAAAACTGTTTTTT	CAWSVVRGEKLFF
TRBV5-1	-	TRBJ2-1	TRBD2	TGCGCCAGCAGCTTGACCCTAGCGGGAGGGGGGACCTACAATGAGCAGCTCTTC	CASSLTLAGGGTYNEQLF
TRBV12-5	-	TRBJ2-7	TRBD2	TGTGCTAGTGGCCAGGTAGCGGGAGGCGCGCAGTACTTC	CASGQVAGGAQYF
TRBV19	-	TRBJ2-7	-	TGTGCCAGTAGTCCCACGGGACAGGAAATTTCCGGGGGGTACTACGAGCAGTACTTC	CASSPTGQEISGGYYEQYF
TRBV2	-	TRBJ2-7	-	TGTGCCAGCAGTGAAATCACAAGGGCACTGACCTACGAGCAGTACTTC	CASSEITRALTYEQYF
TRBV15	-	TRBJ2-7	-	TGTGCCACCAGCGAGGGACTCAGCTCCTACGAGCAGTACTTC	CATSEGLSSYEQYF
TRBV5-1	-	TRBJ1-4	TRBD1	TGCGCCAGCAGCTTGGTCGGGACAGGCCGTAATGAAAAACTGTTTTTT	CASSLVGTGRNEKLFF
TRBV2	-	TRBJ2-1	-	TGTGCCAGCAGTCTAATTGGGGAGGGGGAGTTCTTC	CASSLIGEGEFF
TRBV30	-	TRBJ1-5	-	TGTGCCTGGAGCCCAGGGAATCAGCCCCAGCATTTT	CAWSPGNQPQHF
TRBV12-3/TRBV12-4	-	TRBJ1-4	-	TGTGCCAGCAGCCTCACGGACAAGCTGTTTTTT	CASSLTDKLFF
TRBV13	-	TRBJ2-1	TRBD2	TGTGCCAGCAGCTATTTGACTAGCGGGAGAAGTCATGAGCAGTTCTTC	CASSYLTSGRSHEQFF
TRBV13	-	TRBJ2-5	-	TGTGCCAGCAGCTTAGATGCCAGAGTACAAGAGACCCAGTACTTC	CASSLDARVQETQYF
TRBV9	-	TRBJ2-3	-	TGTGCCAGCAGCGTAGGGGTCGGGAGCACAGATACGCAGTATTTT	CASSVGVGSTDTQYF
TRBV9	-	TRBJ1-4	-	TGTGCCAGCAGCAAACAGGGTAATAATGAAAAACTGTTTTTT	CASSKQGNNEKLFF
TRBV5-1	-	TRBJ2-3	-	TGCGCCAGCAGCTTGGCACGTTCAGATACGCAGTATTTT	CASSLARSDTQYF
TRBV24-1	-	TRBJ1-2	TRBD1	TGTGCCACCAGTGACACCGGACAGGGTGTGAACTATGGCTACACCTTC	CATSDTGQGVNYGYTF
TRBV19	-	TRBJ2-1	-	TGTGCCAGTAGTATAGACAGGTGGGATGAGCAGTTCTTC	CASSIDRWDEQFF
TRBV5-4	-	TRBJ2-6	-	TGTGCCAGCAGCTTGGAACAGGGCTCTGGGGCCAACGTCCTGACTTTC	CASSLEQGSGANVLTF